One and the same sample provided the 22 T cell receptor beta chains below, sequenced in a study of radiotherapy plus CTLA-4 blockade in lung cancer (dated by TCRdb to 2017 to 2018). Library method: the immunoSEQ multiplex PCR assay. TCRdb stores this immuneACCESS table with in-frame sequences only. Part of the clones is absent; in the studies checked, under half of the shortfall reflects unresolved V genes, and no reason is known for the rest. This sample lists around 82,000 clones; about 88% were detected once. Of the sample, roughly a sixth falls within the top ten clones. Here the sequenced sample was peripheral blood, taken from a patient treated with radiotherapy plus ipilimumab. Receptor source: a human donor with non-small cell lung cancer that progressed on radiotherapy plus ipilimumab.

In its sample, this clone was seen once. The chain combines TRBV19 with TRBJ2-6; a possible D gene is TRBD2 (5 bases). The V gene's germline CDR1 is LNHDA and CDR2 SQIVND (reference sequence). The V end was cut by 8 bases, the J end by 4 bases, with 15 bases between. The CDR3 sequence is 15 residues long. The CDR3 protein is CASEGRVIGANVLTF. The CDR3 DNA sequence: TGTGCCAGTGAGGGAAGGGTGATAGGGGCCAACGTCCTGACTTTC.

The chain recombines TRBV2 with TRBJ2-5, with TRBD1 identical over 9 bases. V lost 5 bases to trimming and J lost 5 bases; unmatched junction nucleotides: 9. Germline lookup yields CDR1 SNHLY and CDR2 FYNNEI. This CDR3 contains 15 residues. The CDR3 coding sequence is TGTGCCAGCAGTCCTCAGACAGGGGGGGAGGAGACCCAGTACTTC. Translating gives CASSPQTGGEETQYF.

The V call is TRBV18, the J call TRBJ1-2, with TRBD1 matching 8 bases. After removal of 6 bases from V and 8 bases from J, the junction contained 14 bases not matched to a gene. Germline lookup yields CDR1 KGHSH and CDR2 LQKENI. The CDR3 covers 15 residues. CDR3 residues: CASSIIADRAGGYTF. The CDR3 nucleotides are TGTGCCAGCTCCATAATAGCGGACAGGGCCGGCGGCTACACCTTC.

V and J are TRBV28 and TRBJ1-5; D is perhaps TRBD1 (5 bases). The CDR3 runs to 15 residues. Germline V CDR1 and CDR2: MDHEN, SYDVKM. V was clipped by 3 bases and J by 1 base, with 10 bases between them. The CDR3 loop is CASSFLGQSNQPQHF. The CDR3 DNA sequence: TGTGCCAGCAGTTTTTTGGGGCAGAGCAATCAGCCCCAGCATTTT.

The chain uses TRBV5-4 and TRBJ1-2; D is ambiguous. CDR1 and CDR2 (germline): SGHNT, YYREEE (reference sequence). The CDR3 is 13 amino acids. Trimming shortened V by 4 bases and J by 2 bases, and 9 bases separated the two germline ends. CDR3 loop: CASSPDGNYGYTF. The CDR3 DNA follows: TGTGCCAGCAGCCCGGACGGAAACTATGGCTACACCTTC.

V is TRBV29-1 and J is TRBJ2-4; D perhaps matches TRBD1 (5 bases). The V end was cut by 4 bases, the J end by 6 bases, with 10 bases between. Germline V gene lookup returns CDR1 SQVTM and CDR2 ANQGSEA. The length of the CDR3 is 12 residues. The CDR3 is CSVVVQGNIQYF. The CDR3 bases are TGCAGCGTTGTTGTGCAGGGAAACATTCAGTACTTC.

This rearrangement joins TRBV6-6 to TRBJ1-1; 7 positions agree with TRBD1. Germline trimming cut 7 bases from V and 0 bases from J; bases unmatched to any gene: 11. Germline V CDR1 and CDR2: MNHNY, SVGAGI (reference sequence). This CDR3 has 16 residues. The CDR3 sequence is CASTKGQRSLNTEAFF. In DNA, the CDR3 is TGTGCCAGCACCAAGGGACAGCGAAGCTTGAACACTGAAGCTTTCTTT.

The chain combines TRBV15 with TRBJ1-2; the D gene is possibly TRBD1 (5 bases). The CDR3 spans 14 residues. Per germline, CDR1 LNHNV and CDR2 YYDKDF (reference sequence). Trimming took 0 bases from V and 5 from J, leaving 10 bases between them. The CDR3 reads CATSRDRGSYGYTF. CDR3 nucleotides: TGTGCCACCAGCAGAGATAGGGGATCGTATGGCTACACCTTC.

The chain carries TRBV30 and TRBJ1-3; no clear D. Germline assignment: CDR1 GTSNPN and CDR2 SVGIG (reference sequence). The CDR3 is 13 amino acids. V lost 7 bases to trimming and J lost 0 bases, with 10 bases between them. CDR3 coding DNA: TGTGCCTCCTACAGACGCTCTGGAAACACCATATATTTT. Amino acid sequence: CASYRRSGNTIYF.

DNA of the CDR3: TGCAGCGCTGGGAACCAACCCGGGACTGAAGCTTTCTTT. Residues: CSAGNQPGTEAFF. The chain combines TRBV29-1 with TRBJ1-1; D not resolved. The CDR3 extends over 13 amino acids. Germline V CDR1 and CDR2: SQVTM, ANQGSEA. Trimming removed 7 bases from V and 5 bases from J, with 17 bases in between.

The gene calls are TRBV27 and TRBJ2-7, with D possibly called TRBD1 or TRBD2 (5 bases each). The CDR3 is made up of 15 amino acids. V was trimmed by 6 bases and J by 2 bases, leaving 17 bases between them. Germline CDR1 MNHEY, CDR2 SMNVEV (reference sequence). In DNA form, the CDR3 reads TGTGCCAGCAGCGGGCAGGGTGAGGGAGCCTACGAGCAGTACTTC. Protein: CASSGQGEGAYEQYF.

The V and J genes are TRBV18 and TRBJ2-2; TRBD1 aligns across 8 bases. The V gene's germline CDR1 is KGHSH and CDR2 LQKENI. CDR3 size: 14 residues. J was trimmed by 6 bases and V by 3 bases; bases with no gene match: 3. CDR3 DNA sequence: TGTGCCAGCTCACCTAGGACAGGGTCCGGGGAGCTGTTTTTT. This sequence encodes CASSPRTGSGELFF.

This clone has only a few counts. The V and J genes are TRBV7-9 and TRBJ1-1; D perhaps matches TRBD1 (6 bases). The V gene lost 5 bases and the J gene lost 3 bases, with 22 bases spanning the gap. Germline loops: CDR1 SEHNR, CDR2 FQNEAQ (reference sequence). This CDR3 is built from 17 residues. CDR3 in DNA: TGTGCCAGCAGCCAGGGGTATGTAGGAAGGCGCGACACTGAAGCTTTCTTT. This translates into CASSQGYVGRRDTEAFF.

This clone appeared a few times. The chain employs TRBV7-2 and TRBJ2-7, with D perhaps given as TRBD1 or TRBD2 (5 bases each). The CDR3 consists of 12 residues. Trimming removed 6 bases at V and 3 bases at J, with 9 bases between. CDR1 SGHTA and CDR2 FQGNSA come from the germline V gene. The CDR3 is CASSGTGYEQYF. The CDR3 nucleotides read TGTGCCAGCAGTGGGACGGGCTACGAGCAGTACTTC.

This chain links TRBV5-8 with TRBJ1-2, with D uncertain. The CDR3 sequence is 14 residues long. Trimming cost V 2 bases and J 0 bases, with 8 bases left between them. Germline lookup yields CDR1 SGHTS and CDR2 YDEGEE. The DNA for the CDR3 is TGTGCCAGCAGCTTCAGGTCAGCTAACTATGGCTACACCTTC. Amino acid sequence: CASSFRSANYGYTF.

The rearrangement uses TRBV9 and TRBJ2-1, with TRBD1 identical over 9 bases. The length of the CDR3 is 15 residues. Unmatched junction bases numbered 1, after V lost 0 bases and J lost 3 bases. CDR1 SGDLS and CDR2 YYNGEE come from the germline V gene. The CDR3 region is CASSVAGQGYNEQFF. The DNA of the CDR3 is TGTGCCAGCAGCGTAGCGGGACAGGGCTACAATGAGCAGTTCTTC.

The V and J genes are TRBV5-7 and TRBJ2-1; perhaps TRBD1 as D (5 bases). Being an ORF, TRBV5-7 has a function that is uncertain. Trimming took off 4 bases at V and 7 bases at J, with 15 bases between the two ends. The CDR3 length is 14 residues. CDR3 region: CASSRALRENEQFF. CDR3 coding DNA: TGTGCCAGCAGCCGGGCGCTCAGGGAAAATGAGCAGTTCTTC.

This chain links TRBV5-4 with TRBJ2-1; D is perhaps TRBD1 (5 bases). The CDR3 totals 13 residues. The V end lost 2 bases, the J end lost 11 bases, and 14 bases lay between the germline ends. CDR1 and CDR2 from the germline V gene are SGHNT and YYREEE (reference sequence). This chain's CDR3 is CASSFSKDTQQFF. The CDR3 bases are TGTGCCAGCAGCTTCTCTAAGGACACTCAGCAGTTCTTC.

The CDR3 coding sequence is TGTGCCAGCAGCTTAGTTCGTGCACCGCCGGGAGAGACCCAGTACTTC. Protein: CASSLVRAPPGETQYF. This sequence joins TRBV7-2 and TRBJ2-5, with unresolved D. The CDR3 is 16 residues long. Germline assignment: CDR1 SGHTA and CDR2 FQGNSA. V lost 1 base to trimming and J lost 4 bases, with 16 bases between them.

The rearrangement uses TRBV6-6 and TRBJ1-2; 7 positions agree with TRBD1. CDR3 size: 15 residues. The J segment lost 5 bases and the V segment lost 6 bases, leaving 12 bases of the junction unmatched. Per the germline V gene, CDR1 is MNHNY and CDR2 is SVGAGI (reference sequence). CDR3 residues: CASRGAGGAPYGYTF. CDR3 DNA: TGTGCCAGCAGGGGGGCAGGGGGTGCACCTTATGGCTACACCTTC.

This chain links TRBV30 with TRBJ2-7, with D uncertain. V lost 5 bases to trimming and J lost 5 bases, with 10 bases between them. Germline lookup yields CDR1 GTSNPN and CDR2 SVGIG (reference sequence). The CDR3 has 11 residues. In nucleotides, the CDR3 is TGTGCCTGGGGGGTCGCCGACGAGCAGTACTTC. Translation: CAWGVADEQYF.

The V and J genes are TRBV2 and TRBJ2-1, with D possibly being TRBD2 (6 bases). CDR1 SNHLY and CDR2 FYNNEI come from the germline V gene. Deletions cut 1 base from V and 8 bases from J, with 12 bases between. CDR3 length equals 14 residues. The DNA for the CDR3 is TGTGCCAGCAGTGAAGGGACCCGGGGGTATGAGCAGTTCTTC. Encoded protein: CASSEGTRGYEQFF.